This entry lists 32 T cell receptor beta chains sequenced from one sample in a study of blood T cells in healthy people across ages. The use of a sample-barcoded 5' primer and a J-beta primer mix characterized a second PCR of roughly 6 to 11 cycles. TCRdb passed the 5' RACE reads through MiXCR, listing each CDR3 protein once. Among roughly 1,800,000 distinct CDR3 sequences listed, 40% to 55% were seen once. Sequencing input: blood. The receptors here all came from a woman between 40 and 55 years old in good health.

V is TRBV5-1 and J is TRBJ2-1, with 12 bases that match TRBD2. Germline V gene lookup returns CDR1 SGHRS and CDR2 YFSETQ. CDR3 length: 15 residues. V was pared by 5 bases and J by 10 bases, with 10 bases of the junction left unmatched. Here the CDR3 reads CASRYPSGGAKEQFF. For the CDR3, the DNA is TGCGCCAGCAGGTACCCTAGCGGGGGGGCAAAAGAGCAGTTCTTC.

The chain carries TRBV20-1 and TRBJ2-5; D not certain. Trimming cost V 3 bases and J 2 bases, with 10 bases left between them. The CDR3 spans 13 residues. Germline CDR1 DFQATT, CDR2 SNEGSKA (reference sequence). The CDR3 sequence: CSARSHVQETQYF. CDR3 DNA: TGCAGTGCTAGGTCGCACGTTCAAGAGACCCAGTACTTC.

This clonotype has at least ten counts. The chain links TRBV6-5 to TRBJ2-7, with D possibly being TRBD1 or TRBD2 (5 bases each). Trimming took off 8 bases at V and 1 base at J, with 18 bases between the two ends. Germline V gene lookup returns CDR1 MNHEY and CDR2 SVGAGI. The CDR3 runs to 15 residues. The CDR3, as DNA: TGTGCCAGCGGGAGATTCCGGGACGGTTCCTACGAGCAGTACTTC. Translation: CASGRFRDGSYEQYF.

The chain employs TRBV4-3 and TRBJ2-3; D tentatively fits TRBD1 or TRBD2 (5 bases each). The CDR3 covers 13 residues. Germline CDR1 is LGHNA and CDR2 is YSLEER. V was pared by 3 bases and J by 5 bases, with 9 bases between. CDR3 sequence (DNA): TGCGCCAGCAGCCAGGCGAGGGGAGATACGCAGTATTTT. Its protein product is CASSQARGDTQYF.

In its sample, this clonotype was seen a few times. V usage is TRBV19 and J usage is TRBJ2-7, with D uncertain. This CDR3 is built from 15 residues. V shed 6 bases and J shed 7 bases, with 22 bases lying between them. Germline CDR1 and CDR2: LNHDA and SQIVND (reference sequence). The CDR3 sequence: CASSDDHSPMGEQYF. The CDR3 DNA is TGTGCCAGTAGCGACGATCATTCACCTATGGGGGAGCAGTACTTC.

The chain couples TRBV20-1 to TRBJ2-4, with 11 bases aligning to TRBD1. V trimming: 4 bases; J trimming: 5 bases; junction bases outside the gene matches: 7. The CDR3 totals 15 residues. Germline-derived CDR1 and CDR2 are DFQATT and SNEGSKA (reference sequence). CDR3 residues: CSANPSDRGQNIQYF. As DNA, the CDR3 is TGCAGTGCTAATCCCTCGGACAGGGGGCAAAACATTCAGTACTTC.

The CDR3 loop reads CASRYGGGDEQFF. The DNA of the CDR3 is TGTGCCAGCAGGTACGGCGGGGGGGATGAGCAGTTCTTC. The chain is built from TRBV28 and TRBJ2-1, with TRBD2 identical over 9 bases. Trimming removed 6 bases from V and 8 bases from J; junction bases left unmatched: 5. Per germline, CDR1 MDHEN and CDR2 SYDVKM. This CDR3 comprises 13 residues.

This chain joins TRBV7-9 and TRBJ2-5; 8 bases agree with TRBD1. Germline V gene sequence: CDR1 SEHNR, CDR2 FQNEAQ (reference sequence). Losses at the gene ends were 5 bases for V and 1 base for J; bases not matched to a gene: 9. The CDR3 consists of 16 residues. The CDR3 coding sequence is TGTGCCAGCAGCACGAGAACAGGGGGAGTCCAAGAGACCCAGTACTTC. It is translated as CASSTRTGGVQETQYF.

This chain uses TRBV18 with TRBJ2-7; D gene uncertain. The tail of the sequence fits TRBJ2-5 better, so the J call may be wrong. Germline values: CDR1 KGHSH, CDR2 LQKENI. The CDR3 runs to 14 residues. CDR3 amino acids: CASSPQQLQETQYF. CDR3 sequence (DNA): TGTGCCAGCTCACCACAGCAGCTACAAGAGACCCAGTACTTC.

V gene TRBV15 combines with J gene TRBJ1-2; TRBD1 matches at 7 bases. The CDR3 consists of 18 residues. Germline V gene lookup returns CDR1 LNHNV and CDR2 YYDKDF (reference sequence). The trim removed 5 bases at V and 6 bases at J, leaving 21 bases unmatched. The CDR3 sequence: CATSGPFPTGSKVHGYTF. Here the CDR3 DNA reads TGTGCCACCAGCGGACCATTTCCGACAGGGTCTAAGGTCCATGGCTACACCTTC.

The rearrangement joins TRBV7-9 to TRBJ2-3; D not resolved. The CDR3 is 20 amino acids. Trimming took off 5 bases at V and 0 bases at J, with 27 bases between the two ends. CDR1 and CDR2 from the germline V gene are SEHNR and FQNEAQ (reference sequence). The CDR3 region is CASSPFMGRSSSASTDTQYF. DNA of the CDR3: TGTGCCAGCAGCCCTTTTATGGGCAGATCCTCCTCAGCTAGCACAGATACGCAGTATTTT.

The chain has TRBV4-3 and TRBJ2-7, with TRBD1 matching 10 bases. V lost 4 bases and J lost 7; bases outside the gene matches: 13. Germline CDR1 and CDR2: LGHNA and YSLEER. The CDR3 contains 16 residues. In nucleotides, the CDR3 is TGCGCCAGCAGCCGCAGACAGGGGGCCACCTACAATGAGCAGTACTTC. Translation gives CASSRRQGATYNEQYF.

The rearrangement links TRBV4-2 to TRBJ1-1; D ambiguous. The V gene lost 0 bases and the J gene lost 4 bases, with 9 bases spanning the gap. Germline assignment: CDR1 LGHNA and CDR2 YNFKEQ. CDR3 length: 14 amino acids. The CDR3 nucleotides are TGTGCCAGCAGCCAAGATTCAATTGGCACTGAAGCTTTCTTT. It translates to CASSQDSIGTEAFF.

In DNA form, the CDR3 reads TGTGCCAGCAGTTTCTATCCCCCGGACAGGGGGGATGAAAAACTGTTTTTT. This gives the protein CASSFYPPDRGDEKLFF. The rearrangement uses TRBV28 and TRBJ1-4; TRBD1 aligns across 10 bases. This CDR3 is built from 17 residues. The germline V gene has CDR1 MDHEN and CDR2 SYDVKM. V gave up 3 bases and J gave up 6 bases; unmatched junction bases: 10.

Details on this clonotype: Mismatch with germline at one junction end may stem from a read error. J is TRBJ2-1 and V is TRBV4-3; D uncertain. Germline loops: CDR1 LGHNA, CDR2 YSLEER. The CDR3 loop spans 16 amino acids. Written as DNA, the CDR3 is TGCGCCAGCAGCCCCCGTGGGCGGAGCTCCTGCAATGAGCAGTTCTTC. It is translated as CASSPRGRSSCNEQFF.

Of note for this clonotype: This clone may be a read error of a much larger clone one base away. V is TRBV4-1 and J is TRBJ2-1; D is possibly TRBD2 (7 bases). The length of the CDR3 is 14 residues. CDR1 and CDR2 (germline): MGHRA, YSYEKL. The CDR3 loop reads CACSTGGPYNEQFF. For the CDR3, the DNA is TGCGCCTGCAGCACCGGGGGGCCCTACAATGAGCAGTTCTTC.

On this clonotype: The germline gene is not matched at one end of the junction; a read error may be the cause. The V gene is TRBV5-6, the J gene TRBJ1-1; maybe TRBD1 (5 bases). Germline V gene lookup returns CDR1 SGHDT and CDR2 YYEEEE. The CDR3 extends over 15 amino acids. CDR3 sequence reads: CASSYRKWGVTEAFF. Written as DNA, the CDR3 is TGTGCCAGTAGCTACCGCAAATGGGGCGTCACTGAAGCTTTCTTT.

The chain is built from TRBV4-1 and TRBJ2-5; TRBD1 might be the D (6 bases). The CDR3 covers 12 residues. Trimming removed 4 bases at V and 11 bases at J, with 14 bases between. Germline CDR1 and CDR2: MGHRA and YSYEKL. CDR3 DNA: TGCGCCAGCAGCCCAGGGGTCCAGGAGCAGTACTTC. It yields the protein CASSPGVQEQYF.

The gene calls are TRBV10-2 and TRBJ2-3; D is possibly TRBD1 or TRBD2 (5 bases each). V lost 2 bases and J 0 bases, leaving 6 bases between the germline ends. The germline V gene encodes CDR1 WSHSY and CDR2 SAAADI. There are 14 residues in the CDR3. The CDR3 bases are TGCGCCAGCAGTGAGAGGGACAGCACAGATACGCAGTATTTT. Translated: CASSERDSTDTQYF.

The rearrangement uses TRBV28 and TRBJ2-3, with D possibly TRBD2 on 5 matching bases. The CDR3 consists of 16 residues. From germline, CDR1 is MDHEN and CDR2 SYDVKM. V was shortened by 3 bases and J by 0 bases, with 13 bases between the two germline ends. CDR3 sequence (DNA): TGTGCCAGCAGTTTGGGTACCGGGGAGAGCACAGATACGCAGTATTTT. It yields the protein CASSLGTGESTDTQYF.

V and J are TRBV28 and TRBJ2-1; weak D call: TRBD2 (7 bases). Per the germline V gene, CDR1 is MDHEN and CDR2 is SYDVKM. The CDR3 contains 14 residues. Trimming shortened V by 8 bases and J by 0 bases, and 11 bases separated the two germline ends. CDR3 DNA sequence: TGTGCCAGCTGGGGGGGCAACTCCTACAATGAGCAGTTCTTC. As protein: CASWGGNSYNEQFF.

This chain connects TRBV20-1 to TRBJ1-2; D unresolved. The ends were cut back, 3 bases at V and 7 bases at J, with 18 bases in the middle. The V gene's germline CDR1 is DFQATT and CDR2 SNEGSKA (reference sequence). The CDR3 spans 14 residues. DNA of the CDR3: TGCAGTGCTAGGTTGCGGAACCTGCCGTCTGGCTACACCTTC. This encodes CSARLRNLPSGYTF.

The V call is TRBV20-1, the J call TRBJ2-2; 9 bases are shared with TRBD2. Germline CDR1 and CDR2: DFQATT and SNEGSKA (reference sequence). J was trimmed by 1 base and V by 3 bases; bases with no gene match: 3. The CDR3 runs to 15 residues. CDR3 sequence reads: CSARLAGRNTGELFF. The CDR3 coding sequence is TGCAGTGCTAGGCTAGCGGGGAGGAACACCGGGGAGCTGTTTTTT.

This clonotype was recorded a few times. The gene calls are TRBV29-1 and TRBJ2-4, with D possibly being TRBD1 (5 bases). Trimming stripped 4 bases from V and 1 base from J, with 23 bases between. Germline V gives CDR1 SQVTM, CDR2 ANQGSEA. This CDR3 has 18 residues. CDR3 DNA: TGCAGCGTTGCGGGTCAGGGTCAGGGTCAGATTGCCAAAAACATTCAGTACTTC. Translation: CSVAGQGQGQIAKNIQYF.

This clonotype was seen a single time. The V gene is TRBV28, the J gene TRBJ2-7; possible D gene TRBD1, 6 bases. The CDR3 is 15 residues long. V shed 6 bases and J shed 4 bases, with 19 bases lying between them. Germline values: CDR1 MDHEN, CDR2 SYDVKM. For the CDR3, the DNA is TGTGCCAGCAGCTTTGTGGGGGACACGCGGTACGAGCAGTACTTC. Residues: CASSFVGDTRYEQYF.

This clonotype appeared a few times. The chain joins TRBV12-3 or TRBV12-4 to TRBJ2-7, with D maybe TRBD2 (6 bases). Trimming pared 0 bases from V and 4 bases from J, leaving 16 bases between. This CDR3 has 16 residues. CDR3 sequence reads: CASSLARGPGGYEQYF. The CDR3 nucleotides read TGTGCCAGCAGTTTAGCGCGGGGCCCCGGCGGGTACGAGCAGTACTTC.

This clonotype was counted ten times or more. J is TRBJ2-5 and V is TRBV7-2, with TRBD1 matching 7 bases. Germline V CDR1 and CDR2: SGHTA, FQGNSA. Trimming took 4 bases from V and 5 from J; bases not matched to a gene: 13. CDR3 length: 16 amino acids. CDR3 in DNA: TGTGCCAGCAGCTCATCCGCCCAGGGGGTCCGGGAGACCCAGTACTTC. Protein sequence: CASSSSAQGVRETQYF.

The chain couples TRBV2 to TRBJ2-3; a possible D gene is TRBD1 (6 bases). Germline V gene lookup returns CDR1 SNHLY and CDR2 FYNNEI. V lost 4 bases and J lost 4, with 18 bases in between. The CDR3 is 16 amino acids. As DNA, the CDR3 is TGTGCCAGCAGTGGCAGGGGCAGCACCCGTGCAGATACGCAGTATTTT. Protein: CASSGRGSTRADTQYF. The full variable domain, with the rest looked up from reference TRBV2 and TRBJ2-3, is EPEVTQTPSHQVTQMGQEVILRCVPISNHLYFYWYRQILGQKVEFLVSFYNNEISEKSEIFDDQFSVERPDGSNFTLKIRSTKLEDSAMYFCASSGRGSTRADTQYFGPGTRLTVL.

This clonotype was recorded once. The chain is built from TRBV28 and TRBJ2-1, with D unclear. Germline lookup yields CDR1 MDHEN and CDR2 SYDVKM. V lost 3 bases, J lost 7 bases, and 13 bases lay in between. The CDR3 contains 14 residues. CDR3 loop: CASSFGLVVNEQFF. The CDR3 nucleotides read TGTGCCAGCAGTTTTGGGCTAGTGGTTAATGAGCAGTTCTTC.

There are a few counts of this clonotype. V is TRBV7-9 and J is TRBJ2-1, with TRBD1 matching over 11 bases. The CDR3 contains 13 residues. V trimming: 4 bases; J trimming: 9 bases; junction bases outside the gene matches: 2. Germline CDR1 and CDR2: SEHNR and FQNEAQ (reference sequence). The CDR3 protein is CASSSGQGVEQFF. The CDR3 DNA sequence: TGTGCCAGCAGCTCGGGACAGGGGGTTGAGCAGTTCTTC.

This sequence joins TRBV7-2 and TRBJ2-7; TRBD2 aligns across 8 bases. CDR1 and CDR2 (germline): SGHTA, FQGNSA. Trimming removed 3 bases from V and 3 bases from J; junction bases left unmatched: 10. This CDR3 has 16 amino acids. CDR3 sequence (DNA): TGTGCCAGCAGCTTGGGGTTAGCGGGGACACACTACGAGCAGTACTTC. Encoded protein: CASSLGLAGTHYEQYF.

The gene calls are TRBV25-1 and TRBJ2-3, with 10 bases identical to TRBD1. CDR1 and CDR2 from the germline V gene are MGHDK and SYGVNS. Germline trimming cut 3 bases from V and 6 bases from J; bases unmatched to any gene: 6. The CDR3 has 15 amino acids. As DNA, the CDR3 is TGTGCCAGCAGTGACCCCGGGACAGGGGCGGATACGCAGTATTTT. This encodes CASSDPGTGADTQYF.